This T cell receptor (beta chain) derives from a study of OX40 agonist ivuxolimab in advanced cancers. Study-level information: Patients in the trial were receiving intravenous ivuxolimab every 2 weeks, at doses of 0.01 to 10 mg/kg.

Germline CDR1 reads MNHEY; CDR2 reads SMNVEV (reference sequence). V was pared by 3 bases and J by 4 bases, with 16 bases between. The CDR3 runs 15 residues. TCRdb keeps only in-frame clones here, not all; method: immunoSEQ multiplex PCR. The sample contains tens of thousands of clones, roughly 84% of which appear only once. The clonotype was recovered from an adult with an advanced solid tumor such as melanoma, head and neck, liver or kidney cancer. The rearrangement joins TRBV27 to TRBJ2-7; D gene unclear. Sequences were derived from CD4+ or CD8+ T cells sorted from blood, sampled in a trial of the OX40 agonist ivuxolimab. Here the CDR3 reads CASSFGAPNYYEQYF. The CDR3 coding sequence is TGTGCCAGCAGTTTTGGAGCCCCAAATTATTACGAGCAGTACTTC.